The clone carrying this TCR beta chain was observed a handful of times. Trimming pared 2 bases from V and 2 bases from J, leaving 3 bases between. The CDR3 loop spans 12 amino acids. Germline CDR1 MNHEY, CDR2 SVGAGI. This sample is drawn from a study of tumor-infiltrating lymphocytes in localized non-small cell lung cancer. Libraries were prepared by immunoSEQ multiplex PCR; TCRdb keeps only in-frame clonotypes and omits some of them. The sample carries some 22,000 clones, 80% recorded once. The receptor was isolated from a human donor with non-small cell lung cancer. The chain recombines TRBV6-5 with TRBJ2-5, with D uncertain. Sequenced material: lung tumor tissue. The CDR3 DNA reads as TGTGCCAGCAGTTACCCTCAAGAGACCCAGTACTTC. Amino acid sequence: CASSYPQETQYF.